The rows below give T cell receptor beta chains drawn from one sample of a study of shared clonotypes between healthy human individuals. Only in-frame clones appear in the TCRdb table, and some are missing; sequencing was by immunoSEQ multiplex PCR. Of about 2 million clones in the sample, approximately 95% are singletons; the top ten hold approximately 1%. Sequenced: naive CD8+ T cells sorted from blood. These TCRs come from a man aged 18-30 years in good health. CDR3s leave out the opening cysteine and the closing phenylalanine or tryptophan. Fields, in order: J gene, V gene, CDR3 protein.

j_gene: TRBJ1-4
v_gene: TRBV7-9
CDR3aa: ASSSGWEEKLF

j_gene: TRBJ1-1
v_gene: TRBV30
CDR3aa: AWGVQGGTEAF

j_gene: TRBJ2-7
v_gene: TRBV4-3
CDR3aa: ASSQDFTSYEQY

j_gene: TRBJ1-2
v_gene: TRBV13
CDR3aa: ASSLQGDYGYT

j_gene: TRBJ2-7
v_gene: TRBV11-2
CDR3aa: ASSPGFWTGRYEQY

j_gene: TRBJ2-7
v_gene: TRBV7-9
CDR3aa: ASSFPSEGRQY

j_gene: TRBJ2-3
v_gene: TRBV11-2
CDR3aa: ASSLGPGSGGDTQY

j_gene: TRBJ1-1
v_gene: TRBV2
CDR3aa: ASSEETGRDTEAF

j_gene: TRBJ2-7
v_gene: TRBV28
CDR3aa: ASSLLGASNEQY

j_gene: TRBJ1-1
v_gene: TRBV4-3
CDR3aa: ASSQGQGALEAF

j_gene: TRBJ1-4
v_gene: TRBV6-1
CDR3aa: ASSPYRGLNEKLF

j_gene: TRBJ2-7
v_gene: TRBV4-1
CDR3aa: ASSQVSGRPY

j_gene: TRBJ1-5
v_gene: TRBV2
CDR3aa: ASSERTASNQPQH

j_gene: TRBJ2-3
v_gene: TRBV5-1
CDR3aa: ASSLGPLGAGATDTQY

j_gene: TRBJ1-2
v_gene: TRBV10-2
CDR3aa: ASSEWTDYGYT

j_gene: TRBJ2-1
v_gene: TRBV27
CDR3aa: ASSPEGWGYNEQF

j_gene: TRBJ2-7
v_gene: TRBV7-9
CDR3aa: ASSLATHYSDEQY

j_gene: TRBJ2-3
v_gene: TRBV30
CDR3aa: AWSWAGFTDTQY

j_gene: TRBJ2-3
v_gene: TRBV5-6
CDR3aa: ASSSGLERDTQY

j_gene: TRBJ2-7
v_gene: TRBV19
CDR3aa: ASSIWTRFYEQY

j_gene: TRBJ2-7
v_gene: TRBV11-2
CDR3aa: ASRGTGVEQY

j_gene: TRBJ2-1
v_gene: TRBV6-6
CDR3aa: ASSRLADTYNEQF

j_gene: TRBJ2-1
v_gene: TRBV9
CDR3aa: ASSGEREGNEQF

j_gene: TRBJ2-7
v_gene: TRBV20-1
CDR3aa: SGRVVDEQY

j_gene: TRBJ2-5
v_gene: TRBV7-9
CDR3aa: ASSSPDRPGMETQY

j_gene: TRBJ1-5
v_gene: TRBV19
CDR3aa: ASSIVPEYQPQH

j_gene: TRBJ1-2
v_gene: TRBV5-4
CDR3aa: ASSGGLNYT

j_gene: TRBJ2-7
v_gene: TRBV6-6
CDR3aa: ASSYSTESYEQY

j_gene: TRBJ2-1
v_gene: TRBV6-5
CDR3aa: ASSYAGPYNEQF

j_gene: TRBJ1-1
v_gene: TRBV30
CDR3aa: AWSYPGHANTEAF

j_gene: TRBJ2-3
v_gene: TRBV27
CDR3aa: ASSLLQRGTSDTQY

j_gene: TRBJ2-7
v_gene: TRBV7-9
CDR3aa: ASSLGGRSYEQY

j_gene: TRBJ1-6
v_gene: TRBV19
CDR3aa: ASSRDLNSPLH

j_gene: TRBJ2-3
v_gene: TRBV29-1
CDR3aa: SVEGERTDTQY

j_gene: TRBJ2-7
v_gene: TRBV11-2
CDR3aa: ASSFGTSGYYEQY

j_gene: TRBJ1-5
v_gene: TRBV28
CDR3aa: ASGDDGINQPQH

j_gene: TRBJ2-1
v_gene: TRBV30
CDR3aa: AWSTLIQQGEQF

j_gene: TRBJ1-2
v_gene: TRBV15
CDR3aa: ATSRDRAGPRYGYT

j_gene: TRBJ2-3
v_gene: TRBV25-1
CDR3aa: ASSEPWTDSSTDTQY

j_gene: TRBJ1-1
v_gene: TRBV19
CDR3aa: ASTVGGAAEAF

j_gene: TRBJ2-7
v_gene: TRBV28
CDR3aa: ASSYVPGASYEQY

j_gene: TRBJ2-5
v_gene: TRBV11-2
CDR3aa: ASSLALASQETQY

j_gene: TRBJ1-5
v_gene: TRBV28
CDR3aa: ASSSGASSNQPQH

j_gene: TRBJ2-5
v_gene: TRBV7-6
CDR3aa: ASSNMGQGTETQY

j_gene: TRBJ1-1
v_gene: TRBV5-1
CDR3aa: ASIGLTNTEAF

j_gene: TRBJ2-7
v_gene: TRBV11-2
CDR3aa: ASSLERLFYEQY